The entry below gives a single T cell receptor beta chain sequence along with its context. As yet, its antigen is unknown. This record comes from a study of OX40 agonist ivuxolimab in advanced cancers. About the study: Every patient in dose escalation had hepatocellular carcinoma, melanoma, renal cell or head and neck cancer. Three individuals attained partial responses, comprising one hepatocellular carcinoma case and two cutaneous melanoma cases.

Sequencing was performed with immunoSEQ multiplex PCR; in TCRdb, only in-frame clones are kept and a portion is missing. In the table there are roughly 100,000 clones, roughly 83% of which are singletons. The CDR3 is 18 amino acids. The germline gives CDR1 LNHDA, CDR2 SQIVND (reference sequence). With 10 bases removed from V and 2 bases from J, the gap between germline ends came to 28 bases. Study results and caveats: With doses of 0.1 to 3.0 mg/kg, CD4+ and CD8+ blood T cells had undergone clonal expansion by week 6. Expanded clones were, on average, more numerous among CD8+ T cells than CD4+.

Here the sequenced sample was CD4+ or CD8+ T cells sorted from blood, taken in a trial of the OX40 agonist ivuxolimab. The receptor's source is an adult with an advanced solid tumor such as melanoma, head and neck, liver or kidney cancer. V usage is TRBV19 and J usage is TRBJ2-3; D not resolved. CDR3 bases: TGTGCCACCCTACCCCCCGGATCCCGCCTCGTAAACACAGATACGCAGTATTTT. Amino acid sequence: CATLPPGSRLVNTDTQYF.